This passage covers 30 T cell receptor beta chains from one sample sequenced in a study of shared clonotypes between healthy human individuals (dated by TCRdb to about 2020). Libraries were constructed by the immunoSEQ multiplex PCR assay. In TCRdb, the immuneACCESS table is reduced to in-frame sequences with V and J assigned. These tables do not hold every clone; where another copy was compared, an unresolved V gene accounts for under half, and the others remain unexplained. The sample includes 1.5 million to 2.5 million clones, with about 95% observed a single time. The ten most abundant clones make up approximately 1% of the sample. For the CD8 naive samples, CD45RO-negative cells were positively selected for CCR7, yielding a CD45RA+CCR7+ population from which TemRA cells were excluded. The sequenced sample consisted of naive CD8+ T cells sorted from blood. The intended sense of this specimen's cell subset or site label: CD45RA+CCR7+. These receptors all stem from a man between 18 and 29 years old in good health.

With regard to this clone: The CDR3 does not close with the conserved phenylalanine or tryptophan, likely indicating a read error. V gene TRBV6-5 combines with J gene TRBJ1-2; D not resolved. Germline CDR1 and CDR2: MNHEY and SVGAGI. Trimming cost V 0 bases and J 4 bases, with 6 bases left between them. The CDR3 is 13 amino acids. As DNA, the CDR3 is TGTGCCAGCAGTTACTCGGGAAGCTATGGCTACACCTCC. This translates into CASSYSGSYGYTS.

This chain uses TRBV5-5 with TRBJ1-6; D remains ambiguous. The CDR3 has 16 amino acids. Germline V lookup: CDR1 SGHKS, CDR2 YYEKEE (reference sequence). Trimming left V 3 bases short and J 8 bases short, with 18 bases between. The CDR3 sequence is CASSSYILTPDSPLHF. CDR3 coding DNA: TGTGCCAGCAGCTCCTATATCCTGACCCCGGATTCACCCCTCCACTTT.

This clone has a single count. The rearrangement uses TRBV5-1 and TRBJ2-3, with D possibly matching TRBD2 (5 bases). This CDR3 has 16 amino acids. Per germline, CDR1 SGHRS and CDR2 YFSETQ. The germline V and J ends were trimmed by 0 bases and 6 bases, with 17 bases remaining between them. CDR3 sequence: CASSLDAVADSDTQYF. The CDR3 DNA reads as TGCGCCAGCAGCTTGGACGCGGTCGCGGACTCTGATACGCAGTATTTT.

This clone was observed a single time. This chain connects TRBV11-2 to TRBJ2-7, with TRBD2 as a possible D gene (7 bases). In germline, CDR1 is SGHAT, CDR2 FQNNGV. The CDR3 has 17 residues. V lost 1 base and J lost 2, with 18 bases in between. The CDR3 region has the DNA TGTGCCAGCAGCTTAGGCCAGGGCGGGGGCCGCACCTACGAGCAGTACTTC. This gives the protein CASSLGQGGGRTYEQYF.

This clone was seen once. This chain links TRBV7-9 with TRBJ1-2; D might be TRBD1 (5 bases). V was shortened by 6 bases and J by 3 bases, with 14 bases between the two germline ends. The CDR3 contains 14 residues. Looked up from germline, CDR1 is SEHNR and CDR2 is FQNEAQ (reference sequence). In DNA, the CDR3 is TGTGCCAGCAGTCCGGGCCTGGGGGACTATGGCTACACCTTC. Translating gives CASSPGLGDYGYTF.

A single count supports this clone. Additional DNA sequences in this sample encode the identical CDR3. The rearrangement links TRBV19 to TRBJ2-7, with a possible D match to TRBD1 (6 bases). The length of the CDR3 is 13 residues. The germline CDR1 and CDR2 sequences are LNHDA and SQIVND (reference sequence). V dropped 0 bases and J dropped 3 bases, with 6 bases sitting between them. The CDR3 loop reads CASSIDRGYEQYF. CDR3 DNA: TGTGCCAGTAGTATAGACAGGGGCTACGAGCAGTACTTC.

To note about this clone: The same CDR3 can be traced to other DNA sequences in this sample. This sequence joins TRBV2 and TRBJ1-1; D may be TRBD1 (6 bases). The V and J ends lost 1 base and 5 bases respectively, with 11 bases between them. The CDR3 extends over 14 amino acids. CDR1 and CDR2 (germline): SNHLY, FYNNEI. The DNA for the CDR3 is TGTGCCAGCAGTGAAGGAGGGGGGCGAACTGAAGCTTTCTTT. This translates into CASSEGGGRTEAFF.

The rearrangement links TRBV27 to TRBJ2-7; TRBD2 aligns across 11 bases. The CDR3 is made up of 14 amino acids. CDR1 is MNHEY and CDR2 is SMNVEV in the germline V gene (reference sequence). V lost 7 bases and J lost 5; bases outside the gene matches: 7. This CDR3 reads CASTVAGGHNEQYF. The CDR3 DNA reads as TGTGCCAGCACCGTAGCGGGAGGGCACAACGAGCAGTACTTC.

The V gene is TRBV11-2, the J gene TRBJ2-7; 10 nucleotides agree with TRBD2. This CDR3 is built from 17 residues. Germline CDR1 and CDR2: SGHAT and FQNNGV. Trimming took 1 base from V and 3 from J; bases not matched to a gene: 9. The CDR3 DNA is TGTGCCAGCAGCTTAGTATCTACGGCTAGCGGGAGCTACGAGCAGTACTTC. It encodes CASSLVSTASGSYEQYF.

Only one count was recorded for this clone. CDR3 DNA: TGTGCCAGCAGCTCCGGACTAGCGGGATTTGCCTACAATGAGCAGTTCTTC. Its protein is CASSSGLAGFAYNEQFF. The chain combines TRBV13 with TRBJ2-1; 12 bases map to TRBD2. The germline gives CDR1 PRHDT, CDR2 FYEKMQ (reference sequence). J was trimmed by 2 bases and V by 4 bases; bases with no gene match: 6. The CDR3 is 17 residues long.

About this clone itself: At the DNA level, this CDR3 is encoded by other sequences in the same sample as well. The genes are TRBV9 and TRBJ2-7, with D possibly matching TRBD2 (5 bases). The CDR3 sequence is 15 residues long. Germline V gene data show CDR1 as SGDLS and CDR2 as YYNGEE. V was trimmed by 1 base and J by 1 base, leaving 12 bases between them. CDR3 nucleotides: TGTGCCAGCAGCGTAAGCGGCAGCCTTTCCTACGAGCAGTACTTC. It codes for CASSVSGSLSYEQYF.

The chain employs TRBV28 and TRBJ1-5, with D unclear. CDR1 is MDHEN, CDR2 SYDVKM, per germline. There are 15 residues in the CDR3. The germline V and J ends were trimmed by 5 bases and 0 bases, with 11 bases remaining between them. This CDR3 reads CASSTAKYSNQPQHF. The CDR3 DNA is TGTGCCAGCAGTACAGCTAAGTATAGCAATCAGCCCCAGCATTTT.

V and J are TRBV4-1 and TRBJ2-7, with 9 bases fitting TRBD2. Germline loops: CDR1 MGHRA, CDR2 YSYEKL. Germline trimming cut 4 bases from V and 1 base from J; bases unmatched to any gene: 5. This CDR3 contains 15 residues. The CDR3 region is CASSLSGGLSYEQYF. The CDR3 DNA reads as TGCGCCAGCAGCCTTAGCGGGGGCCTTTCCTACGAGCAGTACTTC.

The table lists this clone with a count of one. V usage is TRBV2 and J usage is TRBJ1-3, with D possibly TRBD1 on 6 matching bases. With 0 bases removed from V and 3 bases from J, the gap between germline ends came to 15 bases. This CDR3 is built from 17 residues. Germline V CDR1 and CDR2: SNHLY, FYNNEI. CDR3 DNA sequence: TGTGCCAGCAGTGAAGCGATCGGGGGGGCAGGTGGAAACACCATATATTTT. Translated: CASSEAIGGAGGNTIYF.

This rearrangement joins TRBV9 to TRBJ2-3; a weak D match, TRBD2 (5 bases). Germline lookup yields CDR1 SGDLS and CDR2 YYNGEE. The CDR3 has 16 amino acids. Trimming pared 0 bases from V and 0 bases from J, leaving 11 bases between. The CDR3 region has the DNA TGTGCCAGCAGCGTAGAGGGTAGCGAGAGCACAGATACGCAGTATTTT. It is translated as CASSVEGSESTDTQYF.

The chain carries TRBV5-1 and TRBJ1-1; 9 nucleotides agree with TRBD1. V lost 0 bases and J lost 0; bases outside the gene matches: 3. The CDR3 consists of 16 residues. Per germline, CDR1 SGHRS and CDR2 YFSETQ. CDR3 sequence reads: CASSLEQGAVNTEAFF. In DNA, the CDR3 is TGCGCCAGCAGCTTGGAACAGGGGGCAGTGAACACTGAAGCTTTCTTT.

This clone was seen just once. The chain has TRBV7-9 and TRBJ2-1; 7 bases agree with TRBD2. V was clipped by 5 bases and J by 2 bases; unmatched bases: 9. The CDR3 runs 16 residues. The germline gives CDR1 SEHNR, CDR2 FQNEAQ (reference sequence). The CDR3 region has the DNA TGTGCCAGCAGCCTCTGGGGGGGAAGTCCCTACAATGAGCAGTTCTTC. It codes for CASSLWGGSPYNEQFF.

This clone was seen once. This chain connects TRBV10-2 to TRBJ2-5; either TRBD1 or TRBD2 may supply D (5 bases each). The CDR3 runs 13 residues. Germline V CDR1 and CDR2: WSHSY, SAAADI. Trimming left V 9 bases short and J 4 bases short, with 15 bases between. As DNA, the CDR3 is TGCGCCAGTGGACCGGGACCGGGAGAGACCCAGTACTTC. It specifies CASGPGPGETQYF.

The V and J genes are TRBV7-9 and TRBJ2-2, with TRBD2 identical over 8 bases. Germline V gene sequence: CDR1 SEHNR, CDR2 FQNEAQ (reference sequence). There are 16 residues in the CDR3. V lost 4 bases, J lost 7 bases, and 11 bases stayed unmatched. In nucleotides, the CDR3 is TGTGCCAGCAGCTCTATTCTCGGGGGGGCCCACGGGGAGCTGTTTTTT. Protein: CASSSILGGAHGELFF.

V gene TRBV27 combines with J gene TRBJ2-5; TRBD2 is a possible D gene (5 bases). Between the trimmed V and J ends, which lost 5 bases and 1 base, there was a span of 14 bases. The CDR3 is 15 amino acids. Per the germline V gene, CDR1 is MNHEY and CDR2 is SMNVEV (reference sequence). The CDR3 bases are TGTGCCAGCAGTCAGACCGGACTCCTCCAAGAGACCCAGTACTTC. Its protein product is CASSQTGLLQETQYF.

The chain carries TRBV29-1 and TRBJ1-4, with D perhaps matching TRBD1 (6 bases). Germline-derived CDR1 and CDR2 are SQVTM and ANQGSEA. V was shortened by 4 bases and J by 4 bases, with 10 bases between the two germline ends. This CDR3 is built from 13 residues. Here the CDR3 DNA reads TGCAGCGTTGGGACAGAGCTTAATGAAAAACTGTTTTTT. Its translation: CSVGTELNEKLFF.

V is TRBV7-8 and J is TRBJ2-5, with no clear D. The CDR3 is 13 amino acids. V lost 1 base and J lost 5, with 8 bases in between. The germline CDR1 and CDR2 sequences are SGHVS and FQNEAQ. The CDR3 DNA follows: TGTGCCAGCAGCTTAGTGTTGGTGGAGACCCAGTACTTC. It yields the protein CASSLVLVETQYF.

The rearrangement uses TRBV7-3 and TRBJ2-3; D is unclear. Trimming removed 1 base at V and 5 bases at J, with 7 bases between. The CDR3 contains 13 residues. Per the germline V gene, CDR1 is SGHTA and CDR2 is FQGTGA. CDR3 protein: CASSLIPGDTQYF. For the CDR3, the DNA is TGTGCCAGCAGCTTAATTCCCGGAGATACGCAGTATTTT.

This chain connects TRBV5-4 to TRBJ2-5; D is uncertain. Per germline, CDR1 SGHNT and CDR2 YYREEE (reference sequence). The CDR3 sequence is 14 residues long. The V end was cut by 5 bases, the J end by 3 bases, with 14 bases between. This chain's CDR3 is CASSYARHEETQYF. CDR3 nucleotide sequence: TGTGCCAGCAGTTATGCACGCCACGAAGAGACCCAGTACTTC.

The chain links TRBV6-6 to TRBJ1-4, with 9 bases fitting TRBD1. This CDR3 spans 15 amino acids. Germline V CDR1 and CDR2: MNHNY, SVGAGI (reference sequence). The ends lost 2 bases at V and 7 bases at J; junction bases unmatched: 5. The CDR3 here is CASSYRGQGTEKLFF. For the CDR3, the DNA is TGTGCCAGCAGTTACCGGGGACAGGGAACTGAAAAACTGTTTTTT.

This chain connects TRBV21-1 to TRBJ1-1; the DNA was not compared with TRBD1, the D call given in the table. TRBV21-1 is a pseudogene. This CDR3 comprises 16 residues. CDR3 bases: TGTGCCAGCCCCACAGGGCTAGGCCCCAGGAACACTGAAGCTTTCTTT. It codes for CASPTGLGPRNTEAFF.

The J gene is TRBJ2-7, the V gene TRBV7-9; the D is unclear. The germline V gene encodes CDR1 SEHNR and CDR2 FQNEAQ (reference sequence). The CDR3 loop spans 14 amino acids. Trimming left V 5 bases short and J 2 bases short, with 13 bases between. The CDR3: CASSPSAEAYEQYF. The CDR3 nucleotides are TGTGCCAGCAGCCCCAGTGCAGAGGCCTACGAGCAGTACTTC.

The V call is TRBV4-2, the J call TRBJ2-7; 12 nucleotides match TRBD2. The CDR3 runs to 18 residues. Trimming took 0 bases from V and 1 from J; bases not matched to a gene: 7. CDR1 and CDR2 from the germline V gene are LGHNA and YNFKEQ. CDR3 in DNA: TGTGCCAGCAGCCAAGAGGATCCCGGGACTAGCGGGTCCTACGAGCAGTACTTC. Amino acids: CASSQEDPGTSGSYEQYF.

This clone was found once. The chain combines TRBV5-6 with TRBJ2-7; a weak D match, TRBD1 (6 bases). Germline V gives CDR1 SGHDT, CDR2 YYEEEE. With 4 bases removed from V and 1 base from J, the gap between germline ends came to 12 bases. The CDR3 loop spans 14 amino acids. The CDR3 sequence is CASSPRDTSYEQYF. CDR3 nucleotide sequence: TGTGCCAGCAGCCCACGGGACACTTCCTACGAGCAGTACTTC.

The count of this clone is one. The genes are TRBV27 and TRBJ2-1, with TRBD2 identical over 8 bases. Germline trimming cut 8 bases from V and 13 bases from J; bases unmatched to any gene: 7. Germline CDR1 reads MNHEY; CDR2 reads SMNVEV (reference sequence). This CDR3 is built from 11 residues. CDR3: CASRISGVQFF. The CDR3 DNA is TGTGCCAGCCGAATTAGCGGGGTTCAGTTCTTC.